Below, one T cell receptor (beta chain) is given with its context. Original analysis: Cell counts per sample came from amplifying reference gene primers. Repertoires were generated with immunoSEQ multiplex PCR, while TCRdb's copy carries only in-frame clones and drops some. V and J calls and clone size are those listed in that table; D and trimming were worked out from the DNA. The table lists around 120,000 clones, nearly 90% of them singletons. This sample was included in a study of blood T cell repertoires in COVID-19. Whole-study context: Acute and convalescent COVID-19 samples came from the United States, Italy and Spain. The cDNA or gDNA used as material had been derived from T cells, B-cell-depleted T cells, or PBMCs.

From germline, CDR1 is SGHNT and CDR2 YYREEE (reference sequence). This CDR3 is 18 amino acids long. V lost 7 bases and J lost 5; bases outside the gene matches: 18. Seattle's cohort entered during active infection and was followed longitudinally. The specimen sequenced was peripheral blood. This TCR derives from a woman in her fifties or sixties with COVID-19, enrolled during active disease. The chain joins TRBV5-4 to TRBJ2-5; 12 bases are shared with TRBD2. DNA for the CDR3: TGTGCCAGCGGTGGCAGCTTGGGACTAGCGGGCGTGGGGGAGACCCAGTACTTC. Translating gives CASGGSLGLAGVGETQYF.